Listed below are T cell receptor beta chains from one sample, sequenced in a study of cytomegalovirus exposure and HLA in healthy donors. Profiled with immunoSEQ multiplex PCR; TCRdb holds only in-frame clones, not every one. Of around 100,000 clones listed, over 60% are singletons. Sequencing input: PBMCs. The receptors stem from a male donor in good health and CMV-seropositive. The CDR3 runs from the conserved cysteine through the conserved F or W. Fields, in order: clone size, V gene, D gene, J gene, CDR3 DNA, CDR3 protein. D genes are given only for firm matches. Not every row has a clone size; where given, it reads once, few, many or a size class.

>-|TRBV29-1|TRBD1|TRBJ2-7
TGCAGCGCAAGACAGGGCCTAAGGGACGAGCAGTACTTC
CSARQGLRDEQYF
>few|TRBV6-5|-|TRBJ1-1
TGTGCCAGCCGACAGCCGGGCACTGAAGCTTTCTTT
CASRQPGTEAFF
>-|TRBV7-3|TRBD1|TRBJ2-1
TGTGCCAGCAGCCCCATGCAGGGGGCCTACAATGAGCAGTTCTTC
CASSPMQGAYNEQFF
>-|TRBV7-8|-|TRBJ1-2
TGTGCCAGCAGCTTAGCGGGAGAAATCTATGGCTACACCTTC
CASSLAGEIYGYTF
>-|TRBV7-2|-|TRBJ2-7
TGTGCCAGCAGCTTAGAGGCCGGGAGTAGGTACGAGCAGTACTTC
CASSLEAGSRYEQYF
>-|TRBV7-8|TRBD2|TRBJ2-2
TGTGCCAGCAGCTTAGGTAGTCTAGCGGGAGGAGGCGCCGGGGAGCTGTTTTTT
CASSLGSLAGGGAGELFF
>-|TRBV19|-|TRBJ2-6
TGTGCCAGTACCATAGGCCTACCCTTGGGGGCCAACGGCCTGACTTTC
CASTIGLPLGANGLTF
>-|TRBV2|-|TRBJ1-1
TGTGCCAGCAGTGCACAGGGATTCACTGAAGCTTTCTTT
CASSAQGFTEAFF
>-|TRBV10-3|-|TRBJ2-1
TGTGCCATCAGCCGAGAGGACTCCTACAATGAGCAGTTCTTC
CAISREDSYNEQFF
>few|TRBV5-1|-|TRBJ1-2
TGCGCCAGCAGCTTGATCACAGGCGGTAACTATGGCTACACCTTC
CASSLITGGNYGYTF
>-|TRBV19|-|TRBJ2-3
TGTGCCAGTAGTATATTCGCAGGGAGCACAGATACGCAGTATTTT
CASSIFAGSTDTQYF
>few|TRBV2|TRBD2|TRBJ2-1
TGTGCCACCGGACTAGCGGCATACAATGAGCAGTTCTTC
CATGLAAYNEQFF
>-|TRBV4-2|TRBD2|TRBJ2-7
TGTGCCAGCAGCCAAGATCCGAGGTCAAGGTTAGCGGGAGGGACACCCCCTCTTGACTACGAGCAGTACTTC
CASSQDPRSRLAGGTPPLDYEQYF
>-|TRBV7-9|TRBD1|TRBJ2-7
TGTGCCAGCAGCCCCGGACAGGGGGTCCCCTACGAGCAGTACTTC
CASSPGQGVPYEQYF
>-|TRBV7-3|-|TRBJ2-3
TGTGCCAGCAGCTCGAGGGCCTTCACAGATACGCAGTATTTT
CASSSRAFTDTQYF
>few|TRBV28|-|TRBJ2-1
TGTGCCAGCAGTTTAGGCAGGGCGGCGCAGTTCTTC
CASSLGRAAQFF
>-|TRBV29-1|-|TRBJ1-5
TGCAGCGTTGCAGGGAATAGCAATCAGCCCCAGCATTTT
CSVAGNSNQPQHF
>-|TRBV10-3|-|TRBJ1-1
TGTGCCATCCGGAGCGAGACGGAGATAGACTTCTTT
CAIRSETEIDFF
>-|TRBV2|-|TRBJ1-2
TGTGCCAGCAGTTTGGGCAGGGGTGGGGTCGAGGGCTACACCTTC
CASSLGRGGVEGYTF
>-|TRBV7-9|TRBD1|TRBJ2-1
TGTGCCAGCTTTAAATATGGTGACAGGGCGAACTCCTACAATGAGCAGTTCTTC
CASFKYGDRANSYNEQFF
>-|TRBV14|TRBD2|TRBJ2-1
TGTGCCAGCAGCCAAGTTTCGGGAGCGGGAGGGCCTAATGAGCAGTTCTTC
CASSQVSGAGGPNEQFF
>-|TRBV4-2|TRBD1|TRBJ1-1
TGTGCCAGCAGCCAACCGACAGGGATGAACACTGAAGCTTTCTTT
CASSQPTGMNTEAFF
>-|TRBV4-1|TRBD1|TRBJ2-2
TGCGCCAGCAGCCAGATACAGGGGGCGAGAACCGGGGAGCTGTTTTTT
CASSQIQGARTGELFF
>-|TRBV7-9|-|TRBJ2-3
TGTGCCAGCAGTCCGATGGCTAGCACAGATACGCAGTATTTT
CASSPMASTDTQYF
>-|TRBV14|-|TRBJ1-2
TGTGCCAGCAGCCAACAACAGCTATATGGCTACACCTTC
CASSQQQLYGYTF
>-|TRBV25-1|TRBD1|TRBJ2-4
TGTGCCAGCAGTAGATCCGGGACAGGGGGCGCCATTCAGTACTTC
CASSRSGTGGAIQYF
>-|TRBV7-9|-|TRBJ2-1
TGTGCCAGCAGCTTACCCCTAAGTGAGCAGTTCTTC
CASSLPLSEQFF
>-|TRBV19|TRBD1|TRBJ1-3
TGTGCCAGTAGTTCGACAGGGGACTCTGGAAACACCATATATTTT
CASSSTGDSGNTIYF
>-|TRBV2|TRBD1|TRBJ2-1
TGTGCCAGCAGAACAGGGGGCACTTACAATGAGCAGTTCTTC
CASRTGGTYNEQFF
>-|TRBV9|-|TRBJ2-5
TGTGCCAGCAGCTCCCGACTCCAAGAGACCCAGTACTTC
CASSSRLQETQYF
>-|TRBV7-9|TRBD1|TRBJ2-7
TGTGCCAGCAGCCACCGGGACAGAACTTACGAGCAGTACTTC
CASSHRDRTYEQYF
>-|TRBV10-3|-|TRBJ1-1
TGTGCCACCAACGGTTTTGACACTGAAGCTTTCTTT
CATNGFDTEAFF
>-|TRBV2|-|TRBJ2-1
TGTGCCAGCAGTCCGGACAGACAATTCGATACCTACAATGAGCAGTTCTTC
CASSPDRQFDTYNEQFF
>-|TRBV7-2|TRBD1|TRBJ2-1
TGTGCCAGCAGCTTGGGGGACAGTGGGGATGAGCAGTTCTTC
CASSLGDSGDEQFF
>-|TRBV10-3|TRBD1|TRBJ2-2
TGTGCCATCAATTCCCCGGGACAGGGGAGAGCCGGGGAGCTGTTTTTT
CAINSPGQGRAGELFF
>-|TRBV7-2|-|TRBJ2-7
TGTGCCAGCAGCCCCCGACGGGCCGGGAGCGAGCAGTACTTC
CASSPRRAGSEQYF
>once|TRBV5-1|TRBD2|TRBJ2-3
TGCGCCAGCAGCTTGAGTAGGTTGGGGGCGGGAGGCCCAGATACGCAGTATTTT
CASSLSRLGAGGPDTQYF
>-|TRBV7-3|-|TRBJ2-3
TGTGCCAGCAGCCCGCCCGGGATAGATACGCAGTATTTT
CASSPPGIDTQYF
>-|TRBV19|-|TRBJ2-6
TGTGCCAGTAGTCCCCGTCGATCAGAGGCCGGGGCCAACGTCCTGACTTTC
CASSPRRSEAGANVLTF
>-|TRBV25-1|TRBD1|TRBJ1-2
TGTGCAAGCGAGGGGGCCGGCGGCTACACCTTC
CASEGAGGYTF
>-|TRBV2|-|TRBJ1-1
TGTGCCAGCAATAGCCCTGGGGCCACTGAAGCTTTCTTT
CASNSPGATEAFF
>few|TRBV28|TRBD2|TRBJ2-4
TGTGCCAGCAGTCCTGGACTAGCGGTAGCCAAAAACATTCAGTACTTC
CASSPGLAVAKNIQYF
>-|TRBV28|-|TRBJ1-2
TGTGCCAGCAGTAGGGGGGGATCGAACTATGGCTACACCTTC
CASSRGGSNYGYTF
>-|TRBV29-1|-|TRBJ1-2
TGCAGCGTCCCGGGGGGCTATGGCTACACCTTC
CSVPGGYGYTF
>-|TRBV7-2|-|TRBJ1-6
TGTGCCAGCACCGTAGGGGGTTATTCACCCCTCCACTTT
CASTVGGYSPLHF
>-|TRBV11-1|TRBD1|TRBJ2-7
TGTGCCAGCAGCCCACCGGGACAGGGGTCCTACGAGCAGTACTTC
CASSPPGQGSYEQYF